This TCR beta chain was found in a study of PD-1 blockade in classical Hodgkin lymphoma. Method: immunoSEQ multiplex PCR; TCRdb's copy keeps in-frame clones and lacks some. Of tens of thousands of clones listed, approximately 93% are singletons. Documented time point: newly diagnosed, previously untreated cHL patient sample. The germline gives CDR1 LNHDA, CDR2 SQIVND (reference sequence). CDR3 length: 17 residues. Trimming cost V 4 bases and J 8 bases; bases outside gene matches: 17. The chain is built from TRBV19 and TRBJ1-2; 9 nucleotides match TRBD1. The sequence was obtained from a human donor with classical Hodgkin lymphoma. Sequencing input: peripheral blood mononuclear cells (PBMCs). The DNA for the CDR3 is TGTGCCAGTAGTACCCTCACCTCCGGGACAGGGATGAGGGGCTACACCTTC. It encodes CASSTLTSGTGMRGYTF.